This passage covers 15 T cell receptor beta chains from one sample sequenced in a study of long-term antiretroviral therapy in people with HIV. A v3.0 immunoSEQ assay was performed at survey level. The assay was immunoSEQ multiplex PCR, and TCRdb's table has in-frame clones only and misses some. The data hold fewer than 25,000 clones, with about 95% observed a single time. The sequencing used unsorted PBMCs, collected about 5 years after starting antiretroviral therapy. The receptors come from a woman between 50 and 59 years old with HIV.

This clone was observed a single time. This chain joins TRBV19 and TRBJ2-7; 10 bases match TRBD1. CDR1 and CDR2 from the germline V gene are LNHDA and SQIVND (reference sequence). V lost 8 bases and J lost 0; bases outside the gene matches: 1. The CDR3 sequence is 13 residues long. The CDR3 here is CASGQGVSYEQYF. CDR3 DNA: TGTGCCAGTGGACAGGGGGTCTCCTACGAGCAGTACTTC.

The DNA of the CDR3 is TGTGCCAGCAGCTTGGATGGGGTGACAGATACGCAGTATTTT. Residues: CASSLDGVTDTQYF. The rearrangement joins TRBV5-4 to TRBJ2-3; D call uncertain. Germline values: CDR1 SGHNT, CDR2 YYREEE (reference sequence). This CDR3 is built from 14 residues. Trimming pared 0 bases from V and 3 bases from J, leaving 8 bases between.

This clone was detected once. The chain couples TRBV10-3 to TRBJ1-1; TRBD1 is a possible D gene (6 bases). CDR1 is ENHRY and CDR2 is SYGVKD in the germline V gene. The CDR3 totals 15 residues. V was pared by 4 bases and J by 1 base, with 13 bases between. CDR3 loop: CAISGGQGKNTEAFF. Here the CDR3 DNA reads TGTGCCATCAGTGGAGGGCAGGGGAAGAACACTGAAGCTTTCTTT.

Comment on this clone: One end of the junction is discordant with germline, which a read error may explain. The V gene is TRBV5-1, the J gene TRBJ2-5; D remains ambiguous. Germline V CDR1 and CDR2: SGHRS, YFSETQ. The CDR3 totals 14 residues. The CDR3: CASNLLGGQETQYF. DNA of the CDR3: TGCGCCAGCAACTTGTTAGGCGGTCAAGAGACCCAGTACTTC.

The chain carries TRBV6-5 and TRBJ1-1; D ambiguous. V lost 2 bases and J 2 bases, leaving 6 bases between the germline ends. Per germline, CDR1 MNHEY and CDR2 SVGAGI. The CDR3 is made up of 13 amino acids. Written as DNA, the CDR3 is TGTGCCAGCAGTTACGATAGTAACACTGAAGCTTTCTTT. Translated, it gives CASSYDSNTEAFF.

The chain employs TRBV30 and TRBJ2-3; D ambiguous. Trimming took off 1 base at V and 2 bases at J, with 7 bases between the two ends. CDR1 GTSNPN and CDR2 SVGIG come from the germline V gene (reference sequence). The CDR3 is 13 residues long. Here the CDR3 DNA reads TGTGCCTGGAGTGACACGTCCACAGATACGCAGTATTTT. It encodes CAWSDTSTDTQYF.

V and J are TRBV7-9 and TRBJ1-4; weak D call: TRBD1 (6 bases). The V and J ends lost 2 bases and 6 bases respectively, with 13 bases between them. This CDR3 is built from 15 residues. CDR1 and CDR2 from the germline V gene are SEHNR and FQNEAQ (reference sequence). The CDR3: CASSLRGTTDEKLFF. In DNA form, the CDR3 reads TGTGCCAGCAGCTTAAGGGGGACAACCGATGAAAAACTGTTTTTT.

The chain recombines TRBV30 with TRBJ2-3; 11 nucleotides match TRBD1. The V gene's germline CDR1 is GTSNPN and CDR2 SVGIG (reference sequence). The CDR3 totals 15 residues. V dropped 2 bases and J dropped 6; count of bases not matched to a gene: 7. The CDR3 DNA reads TGTGCCTGGAGTAGAGGACAGGGGGCTTCGGATACGCAGTATTTT. Translated, it gives CAWSRGQGASDTQYF.

This rearrangement joins TRBV29-1 to TRBJ2-7; TRBD2 matches 8 bases. CDR1 is SQVTM, CDR2 ANQGSEA, per germline. J lost 3 bases, V lost 3 bases, and 7 bases had no gene match. CDR3 length: 14 residues. This CDR3 is CSVDGLAGDYEQYF. CDR3 DNA: TGCAGCGTTGATGGCCTAGCGGGCGACTACGAGCAGTACTTC.

The J gene is TRBJ2-5, the V gene TRBV30, with a tentative D call TRBD2 (5 bases). CDR3 length: 12 residues. Germline V gene lookup returns CDR1 GTSNPN and CDR2 SVGIG (reference sequence). The V gene lost 3 bases and the J gene lost 5 bases, with 10 bases spanning the gap. CDR3 protein: CAWSYGEETQYF. CDR3 nucleotide sequence: TGTGCCTGGAGCTACGGGGAGGAGACCCAGTACTTC.

The gene calls are TRBV6-1 and TRBJ1-4, with D perhaps matching TRBD1 (6 bases). V lost 5 bases, J lost 6 bases, and 13 bases lay in between. This CDR3 is built from 14 residues. The germline gives CDR1 MNHNS, CDR2 SASEGT. CDR3: CASSFGTSDEKLFF. The CDR3 DNA sequence: TGTGCCAGCAGTTTCGGGACATCCGATGAAAAACTGTTTTTT.

The rearrangement joins TRBV7-2 to TRBJ1-1, with D uncertain. V shed 6 bases and J shed 1 base, with 6 bases lying between them. Germline CDR1 and CDR2: SGHTA and FQGNSA. CDR3 length equals 12 residues. Here the CDR3 reads CASSYQNTEAFF. The CDR3 DNA reads as TGTGCCAGCAGTTACCAGAACACTGAAGCTTTCTTT.

This CDR3 reads CASSLLLDYGYTF. CDR3 in DNA: TGTGCCAGCAGTCTCCTCCTAGACTATGGCTACACCTTC. The chain combines TRBV6-5 with TRBJ1-2, with D unresolved. Germline V gives CDR1 MNHEY, CDR2 SVGAGI. V lost 5 bases and J 3 bases, leaving 10 bases between the germline ends. The length of the CDR3 is 13 residues.

This clone was detected once. The chain is built from TRBV2 and TRBJ1-1; possible D gene TRBD1, 6 bases. Germline values: CDR1 SNHLY, CDR2 FYNNEI. The CDR3 extends over 14 amino acids. The V end was cut by 0 bases, the J end by 10 bases, with 15 bases between. The CDR3 reads CASSEAGRGVSAFF. CDR3 sequence (DNA): TGTGCCAGCAGTGAAGCAGGCAGGGGCGTTTCAGCTTTCTTT.

The chain carries TRBV28 and TRBJ2-3; D is perhaps TRBD1 (6 bases). The CDR3 has 14 amino acids. From germline, CDR1 is MDHEN and CDR2 SYDVKM. V was shortened by 2 bases and J by 3 bases, with 9 bases between the two germline ends. CDR3: CASSLSRGTDTQYF. CDR3 nucleotides: TGTGCCAGCAGTTTAAGCAGGGGAACAGATACGCAGTATTTT.